This note documents a single T cell receptor (beta chain) sequence. What it binds is not known. The data belong to a study of T cells after yellow fever vaccination. Study background: Some fractions had low cell numbers, and these were prepared with SMART-Seq v4 Ultra Low Input.

Generation of TCR cDNA used 5'RACE template switching (which added a universal primer site and UMIs). One entry per CDR3 protein results from TCRdb running MiXCR on the 5' RACE reads. The sample has 620,000 or so distinct CDR3 sequences; roughly 17% are singletons. Study-level points and caveats: In post-booster samples, most primary-vaccination clones reappeared (around 95% CD4, over 70% CD8). A minor fraction of clonotypes spanned both CD4 and CD8 compartments.

This sequence was found in a man aged 18 to 29 who received the YFV17D yellow fever vaccine. The source material was PBMCs, sampled more than 4 days after the first yellow fever vaccination.

CDR3 loop: CASNILTGGHGELFF. For the CDR3, the DNA is TGTGCCAGCAACATCTTGACAGGGGGCCACGGGGAGCTGTTTTTT. The gene calls are TRBV12-3 or TRBV12-4 and TRBJ2-2; 10 bases agree with TRBD1. CDR3 length equals 15 residues. The trim removed 7 bases at V and 7 bases at J, leaving 9 bases unmatched.